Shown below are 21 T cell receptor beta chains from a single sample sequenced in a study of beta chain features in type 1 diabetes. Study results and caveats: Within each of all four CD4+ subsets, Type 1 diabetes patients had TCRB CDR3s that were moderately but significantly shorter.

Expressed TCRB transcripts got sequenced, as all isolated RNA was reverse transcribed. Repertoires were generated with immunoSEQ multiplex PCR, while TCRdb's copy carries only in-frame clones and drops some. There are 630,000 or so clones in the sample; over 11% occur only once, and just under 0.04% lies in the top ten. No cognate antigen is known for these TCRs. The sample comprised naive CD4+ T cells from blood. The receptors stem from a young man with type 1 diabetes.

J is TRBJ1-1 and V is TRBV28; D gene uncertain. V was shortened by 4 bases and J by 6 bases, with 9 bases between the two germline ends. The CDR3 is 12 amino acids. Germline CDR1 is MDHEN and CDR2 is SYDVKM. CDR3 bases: TGTGCCAGCAGTTCGGAGGGCCCTGAAGCTTTCTTT. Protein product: CASSSEGPEAFF.

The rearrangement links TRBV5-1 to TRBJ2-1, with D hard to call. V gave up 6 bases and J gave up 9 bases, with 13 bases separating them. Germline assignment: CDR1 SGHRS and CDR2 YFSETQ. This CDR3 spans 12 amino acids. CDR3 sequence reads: CASKSPGGEQFF. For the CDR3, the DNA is TGCGCCAGCAAATCCCCGGGTGGTGAGCAGTTCTTC.

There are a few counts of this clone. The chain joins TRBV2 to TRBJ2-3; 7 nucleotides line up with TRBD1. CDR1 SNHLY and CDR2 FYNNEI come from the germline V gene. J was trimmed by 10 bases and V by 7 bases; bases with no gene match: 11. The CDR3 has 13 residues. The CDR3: CASNIQGPLPQYF. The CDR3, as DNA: TGTGCCAGCAATATACAGGGGCCCCTTCCGCAGTATTTT.

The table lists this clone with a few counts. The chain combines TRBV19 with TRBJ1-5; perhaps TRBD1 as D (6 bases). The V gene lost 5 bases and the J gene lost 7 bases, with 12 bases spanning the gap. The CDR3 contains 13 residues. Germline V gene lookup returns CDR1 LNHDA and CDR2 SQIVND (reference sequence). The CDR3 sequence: CASSPLRGQPQHF. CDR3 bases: TGTGCCAGTAGTCCCCTTAGGGGGCAGCCCCAGCATTTT.

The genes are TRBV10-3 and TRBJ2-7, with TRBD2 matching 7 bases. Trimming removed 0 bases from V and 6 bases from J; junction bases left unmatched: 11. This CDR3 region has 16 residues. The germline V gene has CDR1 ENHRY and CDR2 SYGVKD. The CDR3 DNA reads TGTGCCATCAGTGAGTCTATGGCTGAAGCGGGACTCGAGCAGTACTTC. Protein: CAISESMAEAGLEQYF.

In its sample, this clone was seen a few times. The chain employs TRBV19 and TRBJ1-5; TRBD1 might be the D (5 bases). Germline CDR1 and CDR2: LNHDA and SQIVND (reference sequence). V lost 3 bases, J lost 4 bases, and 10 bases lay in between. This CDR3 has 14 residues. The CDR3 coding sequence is TGTGCCAGTAGTATCGGGGCCACGAATCAGCCCCAGCATTTT. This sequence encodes CASSIGATNQPQHF.

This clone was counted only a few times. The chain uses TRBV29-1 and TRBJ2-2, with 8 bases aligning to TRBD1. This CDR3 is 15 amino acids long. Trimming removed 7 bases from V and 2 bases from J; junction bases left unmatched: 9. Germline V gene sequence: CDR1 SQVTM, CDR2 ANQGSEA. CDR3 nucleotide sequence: TGCAGCGCCCGAAACAGGGGGGACAACACCGGGGAGCTGTTTTTT. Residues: CSARNRGDNTGELFF.

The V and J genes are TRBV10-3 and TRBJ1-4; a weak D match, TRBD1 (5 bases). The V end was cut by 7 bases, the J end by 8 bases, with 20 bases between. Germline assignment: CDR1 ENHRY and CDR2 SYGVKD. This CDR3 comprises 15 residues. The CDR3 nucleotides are TGTGCCATCAAGCCTGGGGGGACCGTGGCCGAAAAACTGTTTTTT. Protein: CAIKPGGTVAEKLFF.

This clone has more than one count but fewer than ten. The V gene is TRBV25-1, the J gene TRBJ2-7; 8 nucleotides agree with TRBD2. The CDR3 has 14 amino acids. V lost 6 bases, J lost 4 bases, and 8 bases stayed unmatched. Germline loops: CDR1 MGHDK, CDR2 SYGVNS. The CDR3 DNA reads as TGTGCCAGCAGCCAGACTAGCGCGTTATACGAGCAGTACTTC. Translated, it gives CASSQTSALYEQYF.

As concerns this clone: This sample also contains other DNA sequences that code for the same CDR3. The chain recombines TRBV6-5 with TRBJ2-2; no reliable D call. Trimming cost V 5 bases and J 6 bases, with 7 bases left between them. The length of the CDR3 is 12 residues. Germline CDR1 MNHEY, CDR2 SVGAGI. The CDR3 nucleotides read TGTGCCAGCAGTCTTGGGGCCGGGGAGCTGTTTTTT. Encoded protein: CASSLGAGELFF.

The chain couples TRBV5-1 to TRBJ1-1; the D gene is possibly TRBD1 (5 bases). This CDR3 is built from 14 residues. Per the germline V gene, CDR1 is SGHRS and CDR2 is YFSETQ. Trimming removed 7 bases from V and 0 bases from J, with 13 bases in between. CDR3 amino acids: CASGTGMVNTEAFF. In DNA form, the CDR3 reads TGCGCCAGCGGGACGGGGATGGTGAACACTGAAGCTTTCTTT.

The CDR3 DNA is TGTGCCAGCAGCTTAGGATACAGAAAGGAGACCCAGTACTTC. Encoded protein: CASSLGYRKETQYF. V is TRBV11-2 and J is TRBJ2-5; D unclear. The CDR3 contains 14 residues. CDR1 and CDR2 (germline): SGHAT, FQNNGV. V lost 1 base to trimming and J lost 5 bases, with 11 bases between them.

The chain's CDR3 is CASSLIGGGQETQYF. The CDR3 bases are TGTGCCAGCAGCTTGATCGGGGGAGGGCAAGAGACCCAGTACTTC. The chain couples TRBV5-4 to TRBJ2-5, with 7 bases aligning to TRBD2. The CDR3 runs 15 residues. CDR1 and CDR2 (germline): SGHNT, YYREEE (reference sequence). The junction had 5 bases not matched to a gene; V was cut back by 1 base and J by 2 bases. The complete variable domain, with remaining parts taken from reference TRBV5-4 and TRBJ2-5, reads ETGVTQSPTHLIKTRGQQVTLRCSSQSGHNTVSWYQQALGQGPQFIFQYYREEENGRGNFPPRFSGLQFPNYSSELNVNALELDDSALYLCASSLIGGGQETQYFGPGTRLLVL.

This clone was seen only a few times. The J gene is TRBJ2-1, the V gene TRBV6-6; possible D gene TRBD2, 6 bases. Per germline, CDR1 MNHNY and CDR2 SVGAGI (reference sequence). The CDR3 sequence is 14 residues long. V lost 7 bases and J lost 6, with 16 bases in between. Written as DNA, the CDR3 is TGTGCCAGCACGTTGTCGACTAGACGCAATGAGCAGTTCTTC. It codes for CASTLSTRRNEQFF.

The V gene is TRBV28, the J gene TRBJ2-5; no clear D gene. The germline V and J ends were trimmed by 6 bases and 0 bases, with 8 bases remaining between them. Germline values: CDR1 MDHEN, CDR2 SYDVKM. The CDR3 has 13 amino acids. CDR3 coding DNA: TGTGCCAGCAGGATGGCCAACCAAGAGACCCAGTACTTC. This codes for CASRMANQETQYF.

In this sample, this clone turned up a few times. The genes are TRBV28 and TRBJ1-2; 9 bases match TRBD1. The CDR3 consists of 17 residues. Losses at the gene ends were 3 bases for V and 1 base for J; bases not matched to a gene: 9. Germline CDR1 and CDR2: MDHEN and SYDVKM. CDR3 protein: CASSLPGQGYINYGYTF. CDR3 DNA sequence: TGTGCCAGCAGTTTGCCGGGACAGGGATATATTAACTATGGCTACACCTTC.

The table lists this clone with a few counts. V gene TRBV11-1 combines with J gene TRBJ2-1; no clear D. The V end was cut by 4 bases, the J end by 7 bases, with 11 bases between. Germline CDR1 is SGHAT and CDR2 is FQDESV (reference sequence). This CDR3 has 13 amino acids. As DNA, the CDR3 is TGTGCCAGCAGCTCAAGCACCGGGAATGAGCAGTTCTTC. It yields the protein CASSSSTGNEQFF.

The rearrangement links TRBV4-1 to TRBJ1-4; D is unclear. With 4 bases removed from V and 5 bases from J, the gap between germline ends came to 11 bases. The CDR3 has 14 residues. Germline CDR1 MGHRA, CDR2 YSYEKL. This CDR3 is CASSLGQRNEKLFF. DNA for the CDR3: TGCGCCAGCAGCCTCGGGCAGAGGAATGAAAAACTGTTTTTT.

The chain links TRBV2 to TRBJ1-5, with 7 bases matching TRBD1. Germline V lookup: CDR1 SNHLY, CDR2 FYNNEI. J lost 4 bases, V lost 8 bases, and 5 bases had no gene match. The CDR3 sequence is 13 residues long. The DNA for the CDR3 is TGTGCCAGCCAGGACAGGATTAATCAGCCCCAGCATTTT. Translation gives CASQDRINQPQHF. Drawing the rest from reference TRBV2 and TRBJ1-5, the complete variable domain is EPEVTQTPSHQVTQMGQEVILRCVPISNHLYFYWYRQILGQKVEFLVSFYNNEISEKSEIFDDQFSVERPDGSNFTLKIRSTKLEDSAMYFCASQDRINQPQHFGDGTRLSIL.

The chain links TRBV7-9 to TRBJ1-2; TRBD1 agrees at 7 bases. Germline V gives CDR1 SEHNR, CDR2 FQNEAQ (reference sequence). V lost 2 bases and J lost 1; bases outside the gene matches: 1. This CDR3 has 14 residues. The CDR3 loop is CASSLPGGNYGYTF. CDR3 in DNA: TGTGCCAGCAGCTTACCAGGGGGTAACTATGGCTACACCTTC.

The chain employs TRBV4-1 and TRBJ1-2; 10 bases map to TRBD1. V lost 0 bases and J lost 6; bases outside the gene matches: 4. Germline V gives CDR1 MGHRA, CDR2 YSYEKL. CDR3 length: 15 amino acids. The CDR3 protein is CASSQDPGTGDGYTF. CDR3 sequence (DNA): TGCGCCAGCAGCCAAGATCCGGGGACAGGGGATGGCTACACCTTC.